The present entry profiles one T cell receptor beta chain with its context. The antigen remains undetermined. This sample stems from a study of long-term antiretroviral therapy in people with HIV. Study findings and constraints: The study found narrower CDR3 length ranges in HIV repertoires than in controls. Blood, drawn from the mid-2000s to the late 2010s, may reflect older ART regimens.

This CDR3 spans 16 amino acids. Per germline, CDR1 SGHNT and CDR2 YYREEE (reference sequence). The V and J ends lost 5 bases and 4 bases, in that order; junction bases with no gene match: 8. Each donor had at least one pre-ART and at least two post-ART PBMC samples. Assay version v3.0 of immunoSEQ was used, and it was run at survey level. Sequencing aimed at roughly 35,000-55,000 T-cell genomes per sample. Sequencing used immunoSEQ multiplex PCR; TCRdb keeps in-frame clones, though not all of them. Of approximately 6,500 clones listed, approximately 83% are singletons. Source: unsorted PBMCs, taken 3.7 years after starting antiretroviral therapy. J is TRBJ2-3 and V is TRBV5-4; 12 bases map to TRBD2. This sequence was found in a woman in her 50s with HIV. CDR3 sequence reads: CASSLRLAGEADTQYF. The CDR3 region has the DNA TGTGCCAGCAGTCTCCGACTAGCGGGAGAAGCAGATACGCAGTATTTT.